The 15 T cell receptor beta chains presented below share a single source sample, sequenced in a study of human T cells and chemical hapten exposure. Sequencing started from total RNA isolated from unfractionated whole blood. It was the library that attached unique molecular identifiers to individual cDNA molecules. TCRdb recomputed calls from the reads with MiXCR, one row per CDR3 protein. Of around 120,000 distinct CDR3 sequences listed, roughly 8.5% are singletons. Sequencing was done on a sample of whole blood. The source is a human donor in good health. Some clones in this sample may be carry-over from other donors' samples.

The V gene is TRBV7-6, the J gene TRBJ2-3; 11 bases agree with TRBD2. Looked up from germline, CDR1 is SGHVS and CDR2 is FNYEAQ. Germline trimming cut 2 bases from V and 2 bases from J; bases unmatched to any gene: 12. The CDR3 totals 19 residues. Here the CDR3 reads CASSLPLAGGPRDTDTQYF. The DNA of the CDR3 is TGTGCCAGCAGCTTACCATTAGCGGGAGGGCCTCGGGACACAGATACGCAGTATTTT.

This clonotype came up a few times. The chain has TRBV6-2 or TRBV6-3 and TRBJ2-2; no firm D call. This CDR3 comprises 15 residues. V shed 5 bases and J shed 5 bases, with 15 bases lying between them. Germline CDR1 reads MNHEY; CDR2 reads SVGEGT. CDR3 loop: CASSRPRAMTGELFF. DNA of the CDR3: TGTGCCAGCAGTCGGCCACGGGCGATGACCGGGGAGCTGTTTTTT.

This clonotype was seen ten or more times. J is TRBJ1-5 and V is TRBV12-3 or TRBV12-4; no definite D call. V lost 3 bases and J 0 bases, leaving 9 bases between the germline ends. There are 15 residues in the CDR3. CDR3 in DNA: TGTGCCAGCAGTTTCGGCAGCAATAGCAATCAGCCCCAGCATTTT. Its translation is CASSFGSNSNQPQHF.

Here the CDR3 DNA reads TGTGCCAGCAGCTCGGGACTAGCGGGAGAGGCCGGGGAGCTGTTTTTT. Translated: CASSSGLAGEAGELFF. The rearrangement links TRBV7-9 to TRBJ2-2, with 14 bases that match TRBD2. The CDR3 is 16 residues long. The trim removed 4 bases at V and 6 bases at J, leaving 4 bases unmatched. The germline V gene encodes CDR1 SEHNR and CDR2 FQNEAQ (reference sequence).

This clonotype has a count of ten or more. The chain links TRBV11-2 to TRBJ1-4, with D perhaps matching TRBD1 (5 bases). The V end lost 5 bases, the J end lost 7 bases, and 14 bases lay between the germline ends. The CDR3 is 14 amino acids. Germline lookup yields CDR1 SGHAT and CDR2 FQNNGV. CDR3: CASSLRQRGEKLFF. In nucleotides, the CDR3 is TGTGCCAGCAGCCTTAGACAGAGAGGTGAAAAACTGTTTTTT. Looking up the rest from reference TRBV11-2 and TRBJ1-4 gives the full variable domain: EAGVAQSPRYKIIEKRQSVAFWCNPISGHATLYWYQQILGQGPKLLIQFQNNGVVDDSQLPKDRFSAERLKGVDSTLKIQPAKLEDSAVYLCASSLRQRGEKLFFGSGTQLSVL.

The rearrangement joins TRBV29-1 to TRBJ2-7; 11 bases line up with TRBD2. This CDR3 is 17 amino acids long. The junction had 12 bases not matched to a gene; V was cut back by 1 base and J by 4 bases. Germline values: CDR1 SQVTM, CDR2 ANQGSEA. CDR3 amino acids: CSVEGGTSGYYEYEQYF. The DNA for the CDR3 is TGCAGCGTTGAAGGGGGGACTAGCGGATACTACGAATACGAGCAGTACTTC.

In its sample, this clonotype was seen many times. The chain combines TRBV27 with TRBJ1-5; maybe TRBD1 (6 bases). CDR3 length: 14 residues. V gave up 4 bases and J gave up 2 bases, with 9 bases separating them. Germline CDR1 and CDR2: MNHEY and SMNVEV (reference sequence). The CDR3 DNA reads as TGTGCCAGCAGTTCAGGGGCGGGCAATCAGCCCCAGCATTTT. Residues: CASSSGAGNQPQHF.

This clonotype appeared many times. This chain joins TRBV27 and TRBJ1-1; 7 positions match TRBD1. The germline V gene has CDR1 MNHEY and CDR2 SMNVEV (reference sequence). The V gene end was trimmed by 3 bases and the J gene end by 1 base; junction bases not matched to a gene: 5. This CDR3 region has 15 residues. CDR3 protein: CASSFRTGGNTEAFF. CDR3 in DNA: TGTGCCAGCAGTTTCCGGACAGGAGGGAACACTGAAGCTTTCTTT.

The chain links TRBV20-1 to TRBJ2-5; TRBD2 aligns across 10 bases. The trim removed 2 bases at V and 3 bases at J, leaving 3 bases unmatched. From germline, CDR1 is DFQATT and CDR2 SNEGSKA (reference sequence). CDR3 length: 14 amino acids. The DNA of the CDR3 is TGCAGTGCTAGAAGGACTAGCGGTAAAGAGACCCAGTACTTC. Protein: CSARRTSGKETQYF.

This clonotype has just a few counts. The chain recombines TRBV6-2 or TRBV6-3 with TRBJ2-7, with D unresolved. V lost 5 bases, J lost 2 bases, and 13 bases lay in between. Germline CDR1 reads MNHEY; CDR2 reads SVGEGT. The CDR3 runs 14 residues. The DNA of the CDR3 is TGTGCCAGCAGTCCCGGGCCGTACCCCTACGAGCAGTACTTC. Translated, it gives CASSPGPYPYEQYF.

The V call is TRBV14, the J call TRBJ1-1; 7 bases are a match to TRBD1. J gave up 3 bases and V 3 bases, and 7 bases lay outside the gene matches. The CDR3 is 15 amino acids. CDR1 and CDR2 from the germline V gene are SGHDN and FVKESK. The CDR3 reads CASSHPGQSYTEAFF. CDR3 nucleotide sequence: TGTGCCAGCAGCCATCCGGGACAGTCATACACTGAAGCTTTCTTT.

This clonotype was observed a few times. The V call is TRBV7-2, the J call TRBJ1-5; D is uncertain. Trimming took 4 bases from V and 4 from J, leaving 8 bases between them. The CDR3 has 13 residues. Per the germline V gene, CDR1 is SGHTA and CDR2 is FQGNSA. The CDR3 DNA reads as TGTGCCAGCAGCTCTCAAAATAATCAGCCCCAGCATTTT. The encoded protein is CASSSQNNQPQHF.

This clonotype has ten or more counts. This rearrangement joins TRBV11-2 to TRBJ2-6; 9 bases are shared with TRBD1. In germline, CDR1 is SGHAT, CDR2 FQNNGV. Trimming took 6 bases from V and 0 from J; bases not matched to a gene: 12. The CDR3 contains 19 residues. CDR3 sequence: CASSGQGSQPYSGANVLTF. DNA of the CDR3: TGTGCCAGCAGTGGACAGGGGAGCCAGCCGTACTCTGGGGCCAACGTCCTGACTTTC.

This clonotype came up many times. The gene calls are TRBV2 and TRBJ1-2; 12 bases line up with TRBD1. The junction had 6 bases not matched to a gene; V was cut back by 6 bases and J by 4 bases. Germline-derived CDR1 and CDR2 are SNHLY and FYNNEI. The CDR3 is 15 amino acids. The CDR3 spells CASSGGQGALYGYTF. The CDR3 region has the DNA TGTGCCAGCAGCGGGGGACAGGGGGCCCTCTATGGCTACACCTTC.

This clonotype was observed at least ten times. The chain carries TRBV4-1 and TRBJ2-7, with unresolved D. This CDR3 region has 14 residues. V was trimmed by 1 base and J by 2 bases, leaving 9 bases between them. Germline CDR1 is MGHRA and CDR2 is YSYEKL. CDR3 sequence: CASSQGLSPYEQYF. In nucleotides, the CDR3 is TGCGCCAGCAGCCAAGGACTTAGCCCCTACGAGCAGTACTTC.